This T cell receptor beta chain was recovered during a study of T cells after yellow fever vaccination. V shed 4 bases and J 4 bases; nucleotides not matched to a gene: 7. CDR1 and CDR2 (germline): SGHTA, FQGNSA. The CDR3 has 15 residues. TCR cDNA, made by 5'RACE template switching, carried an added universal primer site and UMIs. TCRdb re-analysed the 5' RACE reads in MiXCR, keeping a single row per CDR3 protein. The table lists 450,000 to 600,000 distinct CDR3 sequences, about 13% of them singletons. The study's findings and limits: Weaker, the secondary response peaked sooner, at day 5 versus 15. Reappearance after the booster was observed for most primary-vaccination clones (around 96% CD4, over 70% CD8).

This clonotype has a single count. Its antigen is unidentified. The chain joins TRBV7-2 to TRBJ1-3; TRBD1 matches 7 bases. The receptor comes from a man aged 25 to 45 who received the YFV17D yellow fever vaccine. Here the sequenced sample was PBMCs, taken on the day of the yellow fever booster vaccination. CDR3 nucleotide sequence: TGTGCCAGCAGCTCGACAGGGACCCCAGGAAACACCATATATTTT. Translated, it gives CASSSTGTPGNTIYF. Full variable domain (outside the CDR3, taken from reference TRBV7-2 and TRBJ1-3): GAGVSQSPSNKVTEKGKDVELRCDPISGHTALYWYRQSLGQGLEFLIYFQGNSAPDKSGLPSDRFSAERTGGSVSTLTIQRTQQEDSAVYLCASSSTGTPGNTIYFGEGSWLTVV.